This T cell receptor (beta chain) was sequenced in a study of cytomegalovirus exposure and HLA in healthy donors (dated by TCRdb to 2017 to 2019). General notes on the study: According to a later analysis, the roughly 120 validation repertoires were produced on the same platform as the 666 repertoires of the first cohort. The aim of the study was to test whether cataloging public T cell receptors could identify signatures of past pathogen exposure. In addition to the first cohort of roughly 700 subjects, a separate validation cohort of 130 or so different subjects was used. To predict cytomegalovirus infection status, the study combined high-throughput TCR immunosequencing, statistical association of individual TCRs with disease status, and machine learning. Overall study results and their limits: Most TCR sequences were seen in very few donors, while some public TCRs were found in many individuals. In vitro tests confirmed that a few of the cytomegalovirus-associated TCR beta chains recognize cytomegalovirus antigens. Subsequent analysis determined that TCRs grouped into clusters in the first cohort also showed a tendency toward co-occurrence across the approximately 110 validation repertoires, and approximately 94% of cluster scores exceeded 0. In the study, 150 to 200 TCR beta chains were listed as associated with cytomegalovirus. All 120 or so repertoires were used to score co-occurrence in the validation cohort in a later analysis, because that analysis had no HLA typing for the cohort. The authors suggested that the approach could potentially be generalized to other disease states and immunological phenotypes. In both the original and validation cohorts, the classifier was reported to diagnose cytomegalovirus status with high specificity and sensitivity.

V sheds 2 bases and J sheds 3 bases, leaving 9 bases between their ends. The germline V gene sets CDR1 to SGHTA and CDR2 to FQGTGA. From its cysteine to its phenylalanine, the CDR3 spans 14 amino acids. Left in the record is the CDR3 DNA by itself, 42 bases read in frame from the first base. To prepare the library, the immunoSEQ multiplex PCR assay was applied. Turning to the authors' computational methods: To diagnose cytomegalovirus status from the catalog of TCR beta chain sequences, a statistical classification framework was built. This immuneACCESS table, as held by TCRdb, lists in-frame sequences with V and J called but not all clones. Of the missing ones, under half trace to an unresolved V gene in checked studies; the others have no known cause. That table gives V, J and clone size, and the DNA gave D and trimming. Counted in this sample were over 60,000 clones; 96% of them appeared once. The top ten clones comprise roughly 4.7% of the sample.

To note about this clone: What antigen it recognizes has not been identified. No base qualities exist here, and no much larger clone lies one base off it.

The donors belonged to the validation cohort of approximately 130 subjects, which was separate from the approximately 700-subject first cohort. The chain employs TRBV7-3 and TRBJ2-3, with TRBD2 tentatively as D gene (7 bases match). Sequencing input: PBMCs. This clonotype was sampled from a woman aged 18-35 years in good health and CMV-seropositive. The CDR3 has the sequence CASSLGGATDTQYF. The sequence in DNA is TGTGCCAGCAGCTTAGGGGGGGCTACAGATACGCAGTATTTT.